Listed here is a single T cell receptor beta chain. Its antigen is currently unknown. This sample stems from a study of memory CD4+ T cells and cytomegalovirus serostatus. Single viable CD3+CD4+CD8-CD45RO+ cells were sorted as the memory CD4+ T cells. Donors' CMV status reflects serum IgG against pp150, pp28, p38, p52. Total CD4+ T cells were enriched by CD4 positive selection. Methods used by the authors: After removing out-of-frame reads, 2 million to 2.5 million distinct TCRbeta sequences remained. Libraries were prepared by immunoSEQ multiplex PCR; TCRdb keeps only in-frame clonotypes and omits some of them. The DNA gave D and trimming, while V, J and clone size come from that table. The data contain tens of thousands of clones, around 75% of them seen just once; the ten biggest clones take up approximately 0.68%. The CDR3 sequence is 12 residues long. The germline CDR1 and CDR2 sequences are SNHLY and FYNNEI. Trimming shortened V by 3 bases and J by 14 bases, and 11 bases separated the two germline ends.

Findings and limits, study-wide: Suggested: most of the CMV-linked TCR signature lies in CD4+ memory cells.

The sample comprised memory CD4+ T cells from blood. The chain carries TRBV2 and TRBJ1-6; D gene unclear. The origin of this receptor is an adult in good health and CMV-seronegative. The CDR3 nucleotides are TGTGCCAGCAGTGAGAGGGTGTTCTCCCTCCACTTT. This codes for CASSERVFSLHF.